What follows describes a single T cell receptor beta chain. Its antigen is unknown. No base quality values were provided; no much bigger clone lies one nucleotide off. These data originate in a study of preoperative IRX-2 immunotherapy in early breast cancer (dated by TCRdb to about 2019). Receptor amplification or capture employed the immunoSEQ multiplex PCR assay. TCRdb provides this immuneACCESS table in a form limited to in-frame rearrangements. Some clones are lacking; in checked studies, under half of them reflect an unresolved V gene, and why the rest are absent is not known. This sample is represented by under 35,000 clones; over 65% of them were singletons. Of the sample, approximately 3% falls within the top ten clones. The meaning of the sample's treatment or condition label: preoperative locoregional IRX-2 cytokine immunotherapy. The samples were obtained from a phase Ib study that tested preoperative, locoregional IRX-2 cytokine immunotherapy meant to prime immune responses. Before surgery, IRX-2 was given to the donors, who were patients with early-stage breast cancer.

As encoded in the germline V gene (reference sequence), CDR1 is GTSNPN while CDR2 is SVGIG. V is reduced by 3 bases and J by 0 bases, leaving a spacing of 12 bases between them. The CDR3 covers 15 residues, taking in both the cysteine and the phenylalanine. The entry retains the CDR3 DNA only, 45 bases that are in frame from base 1. This TCR was recovered from a human donor with breast cancer. In this chain, TRBV30 is recombined with TRBJ2-1; confidence is insufficient to name the D gene. Sample collection occurred from a patient treated with IRX-2 immunotherapy. The CDR3 is CAWRGKWSSYNEQFF. The DNA sequence is given as TGTGCCTGGAGGGGGAAGTGGTCCTCCTACAATGAGCAGTTCTTC.